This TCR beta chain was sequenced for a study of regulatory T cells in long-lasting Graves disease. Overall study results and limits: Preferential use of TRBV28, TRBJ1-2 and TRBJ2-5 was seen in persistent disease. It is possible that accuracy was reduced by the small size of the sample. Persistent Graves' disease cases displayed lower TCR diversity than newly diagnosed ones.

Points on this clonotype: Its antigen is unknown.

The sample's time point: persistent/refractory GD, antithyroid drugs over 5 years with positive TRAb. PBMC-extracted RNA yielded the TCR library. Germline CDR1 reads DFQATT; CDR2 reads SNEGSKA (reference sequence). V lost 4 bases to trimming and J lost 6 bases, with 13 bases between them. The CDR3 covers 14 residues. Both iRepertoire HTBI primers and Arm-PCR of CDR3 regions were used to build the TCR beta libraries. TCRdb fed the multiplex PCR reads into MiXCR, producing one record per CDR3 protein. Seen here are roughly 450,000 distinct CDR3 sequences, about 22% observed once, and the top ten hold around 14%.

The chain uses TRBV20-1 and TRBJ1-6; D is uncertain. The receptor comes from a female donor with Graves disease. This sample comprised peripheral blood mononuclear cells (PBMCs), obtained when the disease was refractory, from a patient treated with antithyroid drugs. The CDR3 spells CSANKGAGNSPLHF. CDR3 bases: TGCAGTGCTAACAAGGGCGCTGGTAATTCACCCCTCCACTTT.